This T cell receptor beta chain derives from a study of response to subunit inactivated influenza vaccine. General study points: Authors suggested each seasonal flu vaccination may recruit only limited numbers of new T cells.

The CDR3 totals 13 residues. The germline V gene encodes CDR1 MNHEY and CDR2 SMNVEV (reference sequence). V was clipped by 0 bases and J by 10 bases, with 7 bases between them. TCRdb re-called the RT-PCR reads through MiXCR, storing one row per CDR3 protein. Of 540,000 or so distinct CDR3 sequences listed, over 10% are singletons. On this clonotype: Its target is not known.

J is TRBJ1-6 and V is TRBV27; D call uncertain. The receptor was isolated from a man aged 50 to 59 who received an inactivated influenza vaccine. The sequencing used PBMCs from blood, collected more than 35 days after vaccination. The CDR3 region has the DNA TGTGCCAGCAGTTTATCGGTTTTCTCACCCCTCCACTTT. As protein: CASSLSVFSPLHF.